This entry lists 26 T cell receptor beta chains sequenced from one sample in a study of graft-versus-host responses after intestinal transplantation. Only in-frame clones appear in the TCRdb table, and some are missing; sequencing was by immunoSEQ multiplex PCR. Of nearly 100,000 clones in the sample, 90% were seen once. Sequenced material: PBMCs, taken about 450 days after intestinal transplant. The receptors come from a human patient who received an intestinal transplant, so some T cells may come from the graft donor.

The rearrangement links TRBV5-1 to TRBJ1-2, with D uncertain. Germline V CDR1 and CDR2: SGHRS, YFSETQ. This CDR3 spans 15 amino acids. Trimming removed 0 bases at V and 4 bases at J, with 13 bases between. The CDR3 loop is CASSLETSRGYGYTF. The CDR3 nucleotides read TGCGCCAGCAGCTTGGAAACCTCCCGAGGCTATGGCTACACCTTC.

The count of this clone is one. V usage is TRBV4-1 and J usage is TRBJ2-7; the match to TRBD2 covers 7 bases. The CDR3 has 15 residues. The germline V gene has CDR1 MGHRA and CDR2 YSYEKL. With 3 bases clipped from V and 0 bases from J, the junction kept 5 bases outside the gene matches. CDR3 sequence reads: CASSHDGGSSYEQYF. DNA of the CDR3: TGCGCCAGCAGCCACGACGGGGGGAGCTCCTACGAGCAGTACTTC.

V is TRBV4-1 and J is TRBJ2-1; 12 bases map to TRBD2. CDR3 size: 17 residues. V was clipped by 2 bases and J by 4 bases; unmatched bases: 6. Per germline, CDR1 MGHRA and CDR2 YSYEKL. The CDR3 sequence: CASSQPRTSGVYNEQFF. The DNA of the CDR3 is TGCGCCAGCAGCCAACCCCGGACTAGCGGGGTTTACAATGAGCAGTTCTTC.

V and J are TRBV15 and TRBJ2-7, with a weak D call TRBD2 (7 bases). Germline-derived CDR1 and CDR2 are LNHNV and YYDKDF (reference sequence). The CDR3 loop spans 16 amino acids. The germline V and J ends were trimmed by 0 bases and 3 bases, with 15 bases remaining between them. CDR3 DNA sequence: TGTGCCACCAGCAGAGAGGGGGGCGGGGGAAGCTACGAGCAGTACTTC. It encodes CATSREGGGGSYEQYF.

This clone was observed a handful of times. The chain is built from TRBV6-5 and TRBJ2-6, with D uncertain. This CDR3 region has 14 residues. CDR1 is MNHEY and CDR2 is SVGAGI in the germline V gene. The V end lost 5 bases, the J end lost 0 bases, and 5 bases lay between the germline ends. CDR3 region: CASSDNSGANVLTF. CDR3 nucleotide sequence: TGTGCCAGCAGTGACAACTCTGGGGCCAACGTCCTGACTTTC.

CDR3 bases: TGTGCCAGTAGTACGTCGGCGAACACTGAAGCTTTCTTT. This translates into CASSTSANTEAFF. The chain joins TRBV19 to TRBJ1-1; D is uncertain. This CDR3 is 13 amino acids long. V was shortened by 4 bases and J by 1 base, with 7 bases between the two germline ends. Germline CDR1 is LNHDA and CDR2 is SQIVND (reference sequence). The whole variable domain, filled in from reference TRBV19 and TRBJ1-1, reads DGGITQSPKYLFRKEGQNVTLSCEQNLNHDAMYWYRQDPGQGLRLIYYSQIVNDFQKGDIAEGYSVSREKKESFPLTVTSAQKNPTAFYLCASSTSANTEAFFGQGTRLTVV.

In nucleotides, the CDR3 is TGTGCCAGCAGCCGGACAGGGGGAGGGTACGAGCAGTACTTC. Protein: CASSRTGGGYEQYF. The J gene is TRBJ2-7, the V gene TRBV11-2; 10 bases fit TRBD1. CDR1 and CDR2 (germline): SGHAT, FQNNGV. V shed 5 bases and J 4 bases; nucleotides not matched to a gene: 5. The CDR3 has 14 residues.

This clone was detected only once. V usage is TRBV4-2 and J usage is TRBJ2-7, with D unclear. Germline V gene data show CDR1 as LGHNA and CDR2 as YNFKEQ. The germline V and J ends were trimmed by 0 bases and 4 bases, with 7 bases remaining between them. This CDR3 has 13 amino acids. Written as DNA, the CDR3 is TGTGCCAGCAGCCAAGACTCCCCTTACGAGCAGTACTTC. As protein: CASSQDSPYEQYF.

The V and J genes are TRBV7-6 and TRBJ2-7, with D perhaps matching TRBD1 or TRBD2 (5 bases each). Germline-derived CDR1 and CDR2 are SGHVS and FNYEAQ. CDR3 length: 14 amino acids. Trimming pared 2 bases from V and 3 bases from J, leaving 11 bases between. The chain's CDR3 is CASSLSDGGYEQYF. The CDR3 coding sequence is TGTGCCAGCAGCTTATCGGATGGGGGCTACGAGCAGTACTTC.

Note on this clone: An end of the junction differs from the germline gene, which may be a read error. The J gene is TRBJ2-5, the V gene TRBV7-7; TRBD2 might be the D (7 bases). In germline, CDR1 is SSHAT, CDR2 FNYEAQ (reference sequence). This CDR3 is built from 15 residues. The CDR3 loop reads CASTRLGGQQETQYF. CDR3 DNA sequence: TGTGCTAGCACCCGACTGGGGGGGCAGCAAGAGACCCAGTACTTC.

This chain links TRBV29-1 with TRBJ2-7; possible D gene TRBD2, 7 bases. Germline CDR1 is SQVTM and CDR2 is ANQGSEA. This CDR3 contains 14 residues. The V end lost 4 bases, the J end lost 5 bases, and 18 bases lay between the germline ends. The chain's CDR3 is CSVVLGEGVDEQYF. The CDR3 DNA sequence: TGCAGCGTTGTTCTCGGGGAGGGGGTCGACGAGCAGTACTTC.

The chain carries TRBV7-2 and TRBJ1-5; D unclear. Trimming took off 3 bases at V and 3 bases at J, with 6 bases between the two ends. Germline CDR1 SGHTA, CDR2 FQGNSA. The CDR3 runs 13 residues. The DNA for the CDR3 is TGTGCCAGCAGCTTTGTCGACAATCAGCCCCAGCATTTT. As protein: CASSFVDNQPQHF.

This chain's CDR3 is CASSLALRGSVGDEQFF. In DNA form, the CDR3 reads TGTGCCAGCAGCTTAGCGCTCAGAGGGTCCGTTGGGGATGAGCAGTTCTTC. The chain is built from TRBV7-9 and TRBJ2-1, with D tentatively TRBD2 (5 bases). This CDR3 has 17 residues. V was clipped by 0 bases and J by 8 bases, with 20 bases between them. Germline V gene sequence: CDR1 SEHNR, CDR2 FQNEAQ (reference sequence).

This chain uses TRBV12-5 with TRBJ1-1; D is possibly TRBD1 (5 bases). V shed 9 bases and J shed 5 bases, with 10 bases lying between them. The CDR3 has 11 residues. Germline V gene lookup returns CDR1 LGHNT and CDR2 FRNRAP. The CDR3 spells CASLGGTEAFF. The CDR3 DNA sequence: TGTGCTAGCTTGGGGGGGACTGAAGCTTTCTTT.

This clone was seen only once. The rearrangement joins TRBV9 to TRBJ1-1, with TRBD1 matching over 10 bases. The V and J ends lost 0 bases and 5 bases, in that order; junction bases with no gene match: 4. The CDR3 totals 15 residues. Germline values: CDR1 SGDLS, CDR2 YYNGEE. CDR3 DNA sequence: TGTGCCAGCAGCGTAGGACAGGGGGCGAGGACTGAAGCTTTCTTT. This codes for CASSVGQGARTEAFF. Full variable domain (outside the CDR3, taken from reference TRBV9 and TRBJ1-1): DSGVTQTPKHLITATGQRVTLRCSPRSGDLSVYWYQQSLDQGLQFLIQYYNGEERAKGNILERFSAQQFPDLHSELNLSSLELGDSALYFCASSVGQGARTEAFFGQGTRLTVV.

In its sample, this clone was seen once. The genes are TRBV9 and TRBJ2-3; D gene uncertain. CDR3 length equals 16 residues. Trimming cost V 7 bases and J 0 bases, with 18 bases left between them. The V gene's germline CDR1 is SGDLS and CDR2 YYNGEE. CDR3 in amino acids: CASSSSMYSSTDTQYF. Written as DNA, the CDR3 is TGTGCCAGCTCCAGTTCCATGTATTCTAGCACAGATACGCAGTATTTT.

The chain is built from TRBV2 and TRBJ1-2; 10 positions agree with TRBD1. Germline CDR1 SNHLY, CDR2 FYNNEI. This CDR3 has 15 amino acids. Germline trimming cut 6 bases from V and 0 bases from J; bases unmatched to any gene: 4. CDR3 sequence: CASSWDRGANYGYTF. The CDR3 bases are TGTGCCAGCAGCTGGGACAGGGGAGCTAACTATGGCTACACCTTC.

Comment on this clone: Mismatch with germline at one junction end may stem from a read error. The gene calls are TRBV6-6 and TRBJ1-2; a possible D gene is TRBD1 (6 bases). The CDR3 runs to 14 residues. CDR1 is MNHNY, CDR2 SVGAGI, per germline (reference sequence). The CDR3 DNA sequence: TGTGCCAGCAGTGACTCGGACAGAGGCTATGGCTACACCTTC. Protein: CASSDSDRGYGYTF.

This chain links TRBV6-5 with TRBJ2-3; D remains ambiguous. The germline V gene encodes CDR1 MNHEY and CDR2 SVGAGI. The length of the CDR3 is 15 residues. The V end lost 4 bases, the J end lost 2 bases, and 13 bases lay between the germline ends. The CDR3 DNA follows: TGTGCCAGCAGTTTTAAATGGGCCGCCACAGATACGCAGTATTTT. Encoded protein: CASSFKWAATDTQYF.

The chain uses TRBV6-6 and TRBJ1-4, with D maybe TRBD1 (5 bases). V lost 2 bases to trimming and J lost 4 bases, with 11 bases between them. The CDR3 runs 15 residues. Germline CDR1 reads MNHNY; CDR2 reads SVGAGI (reference sequence). The CDR3 nucleotides are TGTGCCAGCAGTTACCTGACAGCCCTTAATGAAAAACTGTTTTTT. Protein sequence: CASSYLTALNEKLFF.

The rearrangement uses TRBV29-1 and TRBJ1-1, with a tentative D call TRBD1 (5 bases). Trimming removed 7 bases from V and 0 bases from J, with 9 bases in between. The CDR3 spans 12 residues. Germline CDR1 and CDR2: SQVTM and ANQGSEA. The CDR3 reads CSAGTLNTEAFF. CDR3 bases: TGCAGCGCCGGGACCTTGAACACTGAAGCTTTCTTT.

This clone was recorded only once. V and J are TRBV27 and TRBJ2-5; the D call may be TRBD1 or TRBD2 (5 bases each). This CDR3 has 15 residues. Trimming pared 8 bases from V and 5 bases from J, leaving 21 bases between. Germline V lookup: CDR1 MNHEY, CDR2 SMNVEV (reference sequence). The CDR3 is CASAAFVGAWETQYF. The CDR3 bases are TGTGCCAGCGCCGCGTTCGTCGGGGCATGGGAGACCCAGTACTTC.

The genes are TRBV15 and TRBJ2-1; perhaps TRBD2 as D (6 bases). Trimming took 2 bases from V and 10 from J, leaving 21 bases between them. CDR3 length equals 16 residues. Germline V gene lookup returns CDR1 LNHNV and CDR2 YYDKDF (reference sequence). As DNA, the CDR3 is TGTGCCACCAGCAGACCCGAAGCGGGCTACCTATGGGAGCAGTTCTTC. This sequence encodes CATSRPEAGYLWEQFF.

This chain connects TRBV18 to TRBJ1-6; D unresolved. The V end was cut by 6 bases, the J end by 8 bases, with 11 bases between. Germline-derived CDR1 and CDR2 are KGHSH and LQKENI. The CDR3 length is 13 residues. The CDR3 coding sequence is TGTGCCAGCTCCGACGGCCTGGATTCACCCCTCCACTTT. It yields the protein CASSDGLDSPLHF.

This chain links TRBV4-1 with TRBJ2-7; TRBD2 aligns across 11 bases. J lost 3 bases, V lost 3 bases, and 10 bases had no gene match. Germline V gene lookup returns CDR1 MGHRA and CDR2 YSYEKL. CDR3 length: 17 residues. The CDR3 sequence: CASSHGKGTSGNYEQYF. CDR3 bases: TGCGCCAGCAGCCACGGAAAAGGGACTAGCGGAAACTACGAGCAGTACTTC.

The chain combines TRBV9 with TRBJ2-2, with TRBD2 as a possible D gene (6 bases). The V and J ends lost 0 bases and 7 bases respectively, with 10 bases between them. The CDR3 covers 14 residues. CDR1 is SGDLS, CDR2 YYNGEE, per germline. This CDR3 is CASSVDGEVGELFF. As DNA, the CDR3 is TGTGCCAGCAGCGTAGACGGGGAGGTCGGGGAGCTGTTTTTT.